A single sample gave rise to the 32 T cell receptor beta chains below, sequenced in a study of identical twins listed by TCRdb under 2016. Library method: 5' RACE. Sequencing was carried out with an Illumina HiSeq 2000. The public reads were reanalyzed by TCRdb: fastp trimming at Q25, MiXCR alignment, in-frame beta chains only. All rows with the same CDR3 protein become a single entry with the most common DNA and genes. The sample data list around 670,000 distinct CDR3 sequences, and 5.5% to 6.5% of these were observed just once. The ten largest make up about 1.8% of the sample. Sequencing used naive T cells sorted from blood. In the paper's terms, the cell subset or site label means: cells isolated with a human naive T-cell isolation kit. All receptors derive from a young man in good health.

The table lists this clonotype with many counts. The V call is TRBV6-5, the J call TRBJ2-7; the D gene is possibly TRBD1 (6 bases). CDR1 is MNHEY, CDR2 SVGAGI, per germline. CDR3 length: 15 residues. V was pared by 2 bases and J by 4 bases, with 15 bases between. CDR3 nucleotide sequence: TGTGCCAGCAGTTACACCGGGACAAGTCCATACGAGCAGTACGTC. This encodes CASSYTGTSPYEQYV.

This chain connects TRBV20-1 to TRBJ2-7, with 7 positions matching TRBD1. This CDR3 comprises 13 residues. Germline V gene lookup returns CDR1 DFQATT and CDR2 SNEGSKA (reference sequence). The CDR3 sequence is CSASTGVSYDQYV. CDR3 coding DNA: TGCAGTGCTAGCACAGGGGTGTCCTACGATCAGTACGTC.

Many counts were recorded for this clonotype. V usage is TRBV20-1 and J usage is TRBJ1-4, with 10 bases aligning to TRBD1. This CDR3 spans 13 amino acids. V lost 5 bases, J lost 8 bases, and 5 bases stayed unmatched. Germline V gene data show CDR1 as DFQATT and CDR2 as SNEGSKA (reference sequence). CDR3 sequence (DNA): TGCAGTGCTGCGGACAGGGGGAAAGAAAAACTGTTTTTT. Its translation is CSAADRGKEKLFF.

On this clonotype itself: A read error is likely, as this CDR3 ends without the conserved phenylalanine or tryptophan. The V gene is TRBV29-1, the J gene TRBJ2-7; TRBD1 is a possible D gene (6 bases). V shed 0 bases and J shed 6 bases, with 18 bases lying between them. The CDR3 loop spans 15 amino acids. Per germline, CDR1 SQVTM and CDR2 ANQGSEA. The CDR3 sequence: CSVEDRGRGPSEQYA. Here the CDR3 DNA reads TGCAGCGTTGAAGATCGAGGCAGGGGCCCGTCCGAGCAGTACGCC.

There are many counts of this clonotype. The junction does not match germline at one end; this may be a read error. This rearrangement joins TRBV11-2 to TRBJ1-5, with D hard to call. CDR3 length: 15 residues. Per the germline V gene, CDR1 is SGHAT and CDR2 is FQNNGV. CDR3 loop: CASSLAGNSNQPQHF. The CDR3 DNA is TGTGCCAGCAGTTTAGCGGGAAATAGCAATCAGCCCCAGCATTTT.

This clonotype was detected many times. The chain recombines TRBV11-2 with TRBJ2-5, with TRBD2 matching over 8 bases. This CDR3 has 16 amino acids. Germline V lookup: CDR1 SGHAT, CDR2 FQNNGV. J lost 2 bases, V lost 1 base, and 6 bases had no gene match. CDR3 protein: CASSLAGGWPQETQYF. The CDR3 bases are TGTGCCAGCAGCTTAGCGGGAGGGTGGCCTCAAGAGACCCAGTACTTC.

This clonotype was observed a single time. The chain's CDR3 is CASSSAAGLAGGETQYF. CDR3 in DNA: TGTGCCAGCAGCTCCGCGGCGGGGCTAGCGGGAGGGGAGACCCAGTACTTC. V usage is TRBV7-9 and J usage is TRBJ2-5; 12 bases align to TRBD2. This CDR3 spans 17 amino acids. After removal of 4 bases from V and 5 bases from J, the junction contained 11 bases not matched to a gene. Germline V gives CDR1 SEHNR, CDR2 FQNEAQ (reference sequence).

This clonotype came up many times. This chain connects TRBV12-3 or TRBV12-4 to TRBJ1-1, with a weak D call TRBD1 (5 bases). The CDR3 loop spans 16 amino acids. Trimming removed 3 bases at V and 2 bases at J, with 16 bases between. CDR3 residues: CASSFQGAITNTEAFF. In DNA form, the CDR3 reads TGTGCCAGCAGTTTTCAGGGCGCCATAACTAACACTGAAGCTTTCTTT.

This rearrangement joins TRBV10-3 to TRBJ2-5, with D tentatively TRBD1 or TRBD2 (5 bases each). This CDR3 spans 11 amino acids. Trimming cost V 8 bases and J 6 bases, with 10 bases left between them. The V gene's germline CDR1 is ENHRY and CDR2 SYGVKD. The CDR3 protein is CAIGGGQTQYF. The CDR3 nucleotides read TGTGCCATCGGGGGTGGGCAGACCCAGTACTTC.

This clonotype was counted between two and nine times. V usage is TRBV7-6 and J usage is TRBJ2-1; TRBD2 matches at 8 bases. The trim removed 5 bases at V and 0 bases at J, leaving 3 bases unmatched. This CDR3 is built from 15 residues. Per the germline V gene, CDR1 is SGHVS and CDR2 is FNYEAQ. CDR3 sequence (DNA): TGTGCCAGCAGCGTACTAGCGGACTCCTACAATGAGCAGTTCTTC. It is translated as CASSVLADSYNEQFF.

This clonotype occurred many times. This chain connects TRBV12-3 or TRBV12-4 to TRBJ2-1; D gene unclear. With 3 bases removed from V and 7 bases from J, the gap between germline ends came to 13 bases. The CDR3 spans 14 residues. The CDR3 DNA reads TGTGCCAGCAGTTTCTCCCCCATTACAAATGAGCAGTTCTTC. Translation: CASSFSPITNEQFF.

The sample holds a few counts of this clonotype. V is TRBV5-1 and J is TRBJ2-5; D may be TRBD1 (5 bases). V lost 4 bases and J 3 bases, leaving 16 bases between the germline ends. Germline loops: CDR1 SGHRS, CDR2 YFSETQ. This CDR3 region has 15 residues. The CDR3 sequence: CASSLWGNWEETQYF. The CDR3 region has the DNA TGCGCCAGCAGCCTATGGGGCAATTGGGAAGAGACCCAGTACTTC.

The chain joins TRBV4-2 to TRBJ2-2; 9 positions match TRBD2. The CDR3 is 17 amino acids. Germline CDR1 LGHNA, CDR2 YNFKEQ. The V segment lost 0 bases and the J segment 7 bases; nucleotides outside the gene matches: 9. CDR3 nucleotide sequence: TGTGCCAGCAGCCAAGAAGGGCGGGAGGGAGACGGCGGGGAGCTGTTTTTT. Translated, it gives CASSQEGREGDGGELFF.

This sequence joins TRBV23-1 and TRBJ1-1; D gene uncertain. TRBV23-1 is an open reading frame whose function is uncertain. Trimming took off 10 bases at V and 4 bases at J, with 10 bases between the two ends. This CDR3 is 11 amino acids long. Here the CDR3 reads CATVEGTEAFF. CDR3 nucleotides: TGCGCCACTGTAGAGGGCACTGAAGCTTTCTTT.

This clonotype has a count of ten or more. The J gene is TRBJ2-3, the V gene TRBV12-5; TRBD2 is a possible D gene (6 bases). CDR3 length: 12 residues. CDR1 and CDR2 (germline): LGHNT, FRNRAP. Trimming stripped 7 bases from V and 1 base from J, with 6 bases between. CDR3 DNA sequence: TGTGCTAGTGCGGGGGGCACAGATACGCAGTATTTT. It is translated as CASAGGTDTQYF.

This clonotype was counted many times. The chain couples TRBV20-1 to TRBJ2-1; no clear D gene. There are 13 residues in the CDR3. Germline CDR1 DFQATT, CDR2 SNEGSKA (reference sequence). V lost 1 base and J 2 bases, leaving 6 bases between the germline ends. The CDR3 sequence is CSARGGPYNEQFF. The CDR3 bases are TGCAGTGCTAGAGGCGGTCCCTACAATGAGCAGTTCTTC.

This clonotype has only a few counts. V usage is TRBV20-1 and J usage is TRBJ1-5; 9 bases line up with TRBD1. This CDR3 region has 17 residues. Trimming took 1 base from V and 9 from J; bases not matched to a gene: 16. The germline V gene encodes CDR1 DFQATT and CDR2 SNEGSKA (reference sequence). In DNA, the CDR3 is TGCAGTGCTAGAGCGTTAAGGGACAGGGAGGCTTTGGTGCCCCAGCATTTT. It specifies CSARALRDREALVPQHF.

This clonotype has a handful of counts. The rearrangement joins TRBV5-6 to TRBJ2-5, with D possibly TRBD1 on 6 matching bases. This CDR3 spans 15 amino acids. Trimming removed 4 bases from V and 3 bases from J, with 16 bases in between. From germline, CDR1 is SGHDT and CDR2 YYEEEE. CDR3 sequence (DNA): TGTGCCAGCAGCCGCCGCCAGGGGCGAGAAGAGACCCAGTACTTC. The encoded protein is CASSRRQGREETQYF.

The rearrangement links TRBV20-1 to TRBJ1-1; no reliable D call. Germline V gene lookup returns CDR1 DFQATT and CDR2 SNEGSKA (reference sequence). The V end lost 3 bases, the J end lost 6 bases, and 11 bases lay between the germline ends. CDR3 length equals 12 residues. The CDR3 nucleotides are TGCAGTGCTAGTACCGGGTTCGCTGAAGCTTTCTTT. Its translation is CSASTGFAEAFF.

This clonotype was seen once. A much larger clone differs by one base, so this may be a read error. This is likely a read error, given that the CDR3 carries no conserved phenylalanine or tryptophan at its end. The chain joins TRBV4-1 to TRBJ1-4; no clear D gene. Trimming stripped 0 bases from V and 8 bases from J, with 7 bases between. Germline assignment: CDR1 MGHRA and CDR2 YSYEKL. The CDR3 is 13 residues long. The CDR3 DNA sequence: TGCGCCAGCAGCCAAGACCCTTGGGAAAAACTGTTTTGT. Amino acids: CASSQDPWEKLFC.

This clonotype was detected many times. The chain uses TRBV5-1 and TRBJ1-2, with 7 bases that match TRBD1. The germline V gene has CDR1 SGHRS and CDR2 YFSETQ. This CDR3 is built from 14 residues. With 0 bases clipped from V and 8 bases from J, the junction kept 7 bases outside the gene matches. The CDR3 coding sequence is TGCGCCAGCAGCTTGGATGCAGGGGGAGACGGCTACACCTTC. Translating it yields CASSLDAGGDGYTF. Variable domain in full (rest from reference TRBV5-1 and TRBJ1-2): KAGVTQTPRYLIKTRGQQVTLSCSPISGHRSVSWYQQTPGQGLQFLFEYFSETQRNKGNFPGRFSGRQFSNSRSEMNVSTLELGDSALYLCASSLDAGGDGYTFGSGTRLTVV.

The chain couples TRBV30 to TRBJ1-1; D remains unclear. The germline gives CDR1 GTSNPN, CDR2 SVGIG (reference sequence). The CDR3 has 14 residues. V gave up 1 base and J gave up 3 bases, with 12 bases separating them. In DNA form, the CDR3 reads TGTGCCTGGAGTGCAGGTTCGACGTACACTGAAGCTTTCTTT. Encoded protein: CAWSAGSTYTEAFF.

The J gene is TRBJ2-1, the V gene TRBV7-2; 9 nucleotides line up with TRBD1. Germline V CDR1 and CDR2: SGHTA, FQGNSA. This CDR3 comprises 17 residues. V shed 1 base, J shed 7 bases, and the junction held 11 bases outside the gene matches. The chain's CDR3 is CASSLVFENRGRNEQFF. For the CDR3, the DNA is TGTGCCAGCAGCTTAGTATTCGAGAACAGGGGGCGAAATGAGCAGTTCTTC.

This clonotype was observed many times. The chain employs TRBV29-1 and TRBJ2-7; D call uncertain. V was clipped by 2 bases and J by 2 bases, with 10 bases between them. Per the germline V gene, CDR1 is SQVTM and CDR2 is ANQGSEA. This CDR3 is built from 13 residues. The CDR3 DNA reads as TGCAGCGTTGAACGGGCAGATACCTACGAGCAGTACTTC. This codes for CSVERADTYEQYF.

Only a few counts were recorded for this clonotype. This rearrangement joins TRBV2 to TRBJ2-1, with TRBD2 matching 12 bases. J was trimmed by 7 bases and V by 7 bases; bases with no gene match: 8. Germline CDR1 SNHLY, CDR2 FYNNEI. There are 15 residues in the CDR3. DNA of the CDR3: TGTGCCAGCAACAGACTAGCGGGAGTGGGTAATGAGCAGTTCTTC. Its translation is CASNRLAGVGNEQFF.

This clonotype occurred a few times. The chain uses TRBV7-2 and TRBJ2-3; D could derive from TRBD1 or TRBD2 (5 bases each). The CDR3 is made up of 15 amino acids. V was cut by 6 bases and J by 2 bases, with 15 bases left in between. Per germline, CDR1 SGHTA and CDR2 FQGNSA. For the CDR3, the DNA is TGTGCCAGCAGAACGACAGCGGTTAACACAGATACGCAGTATTTT. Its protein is CASRTTAVNTDTQYF. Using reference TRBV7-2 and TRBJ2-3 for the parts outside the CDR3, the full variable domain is GAGVSQSPSNKVTEKGKDVELRCDPISGHTALYWYRQSLGQGLEFLIYFQGNSAPDKSGLPSDRFSAERTGGSVSTLTIQRTQQEDSAVYLCASRTTAVNTDTQYFGPGTRLTVL.

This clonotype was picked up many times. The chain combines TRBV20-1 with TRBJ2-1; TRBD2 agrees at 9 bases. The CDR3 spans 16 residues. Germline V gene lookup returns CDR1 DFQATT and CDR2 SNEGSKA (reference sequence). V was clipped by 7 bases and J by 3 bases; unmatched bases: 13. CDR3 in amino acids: CSVVSTSGHHYNEQFF. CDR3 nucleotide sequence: TGCAGTGTTGTTTCGACTAGCGGCCATCACTACAATGAGCAGTTCTTC.

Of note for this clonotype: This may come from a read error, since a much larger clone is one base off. The CDR3 region is CASSLVAGGLNNGQFF. The CDR3, as DNA: TGTGCCAGCAGTTTAGTAGCGGGAGGCCTCAACAATGGGCAGTTCTTC. This sequence joins TRBV27 and TRBJ2-1; TRBD2 agrees at 10 bases. This CDR3 has 16 residues. Germline CDR1 MNHEY, CDR2 SMNVEV (reference sequence).

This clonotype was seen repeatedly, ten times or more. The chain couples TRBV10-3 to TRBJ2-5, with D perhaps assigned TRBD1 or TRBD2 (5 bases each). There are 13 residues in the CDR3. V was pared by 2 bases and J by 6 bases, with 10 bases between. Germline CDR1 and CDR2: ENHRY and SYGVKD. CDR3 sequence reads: CAISETGPKTQYF. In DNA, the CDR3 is TGTGCCATCAGTGAGACGGGACCTAAGACCCAGTACTTC.

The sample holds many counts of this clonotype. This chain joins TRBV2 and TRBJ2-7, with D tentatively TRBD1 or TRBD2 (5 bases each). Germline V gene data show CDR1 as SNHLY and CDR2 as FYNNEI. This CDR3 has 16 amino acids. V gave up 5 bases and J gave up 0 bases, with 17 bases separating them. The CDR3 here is CASSTGPTPSSYEQYV. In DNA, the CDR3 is TGTGCCAGCAGTACGGGGCCAACCCCGAGCTCCTACGAGCAGTACGTC.

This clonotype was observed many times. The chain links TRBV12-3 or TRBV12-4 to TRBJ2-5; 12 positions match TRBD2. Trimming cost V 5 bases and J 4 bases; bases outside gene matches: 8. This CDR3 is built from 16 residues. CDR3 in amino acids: CASSPSSGRAAETQYF. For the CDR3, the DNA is TGTGCCAGCAGTCCGTCTAGCGGGAGGGCCGCAGAGACCCAGTACTTC.

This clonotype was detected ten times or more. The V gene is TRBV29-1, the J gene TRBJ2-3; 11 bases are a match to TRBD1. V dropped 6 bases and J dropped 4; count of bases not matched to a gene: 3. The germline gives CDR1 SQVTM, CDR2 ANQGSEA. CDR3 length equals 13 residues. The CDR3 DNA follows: TGCAGCGTACGGACAGGGGGCCCAGATACGCAGTATTTT. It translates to CSVRTGGPDTQYF.